What follows are 15 T cell receptor beta chains derived from one specimen sequenced in a study of PD-1 blockade in classical Hodgkin lymphoma. Time point reported: newly diagnosed, previously untreated cHL patient sample. Clones were read by immunoSEQ multiplex PCR, and TCRdb kept only the in-frame ones, dropping some. The table records roughly 68,000 clones, 85% to 95% of them present only once. The sequenced material came from peripheral blood mononuclear cells (PBMCs). The receptors here all came from a human donor with classical Hodgkin lymphoma.

CDR3 coding DNA: TGTGCCAGCAGTTTTGGCAGGGCCAACGAGCAGTACTTC. Its protein product is CASSFGRANEQYF. The V and J genes are TRBV28 and TRBJ2-7, with D tentatively TRBD1 (5 bases). Germline CDR1 and CDR2: MDHEN and SYDVKM. V lost 3 bases, J lost 5 bases, and 11 bases lay in between. The CDR3 is 13 amino acids.

This clone was seen once. The V gene is TRBV19, the J gene TRBJ1-3; no definite D call. The CDR3 covers 14 residues. CDR1 is LNHDA and CDR2 is SQIVND in the germline V gene (reference sequence). V lost 5 bases and J lost 1, with 9 bases in between. The CDR3 protein is CASSSLGSGNTIYF. CDR3 nucleotide sequence: TGTGCCAGTAGTTCCCTGGGGTCTGGAAACACCATATATTTT.

This rearrangement joins TRBV27 to TRBJ2-7; TRBD1 aligns across 7 bases. This CDR3 region has 15 residues. Per germline, CDR1 MNHEY and CDR2 SMNVEV (reference sequence). After removal of 4 bases from V and 7 bases from J, the junction contained 13 bases not matched to a gene. Here the CDR3 reads CASSSGRQGAREQYF. The CDR3 DNA follows: TGTGCCAGCAGTTCGGGGAGACAGGGTGCAAGAGAGCAGTACTTC.

The gene calls are TRBV2 and TRBJ2-4; 12 bases fit TRBD1. CDR3 length: 17 residues. Per germline, CDR1 SNHLY and CDR2 FYNNEI. J gave up 6 bases and V 5 bases, and 11 bases lay outside the gene matches. For the CDR3, the DNA is TGTGCCAGCAGTTCCGGGACAGGGGGCTCTTCTGGAAACATTCAGTACTTC. It codes for CASSSGTGGSSGNIQYF.

This chain connects TRBV2 to TRBJ1-1; a weak D match, TRBD1 (6 bases). Germline V lookup: CDR1 SNHLY, CDR2 FYNNEI. V was pared by 1 base and J by 3 bases, with 12 bases between. The CDR3 runs to 15 residues. The CDR3 DNA sequence: TGTGCCAGCAGTGAAGAGGACAGTGGCTACACTGAAGCTTTCTTT. Translated: CASSEEDSGYTEAFF.

The rearrangement links TRBV9 to TRBJ2-2, with a possible D match to TRBD2 (7 bases). CDR1 is SGDLS and CDR2 is YYNGEE in the germline V gene. The CDR3 is made up of 17 amino acids. V was cut by 4 bases and J by 5 bases, with 21 bases left in between. The CDR3: CASSPPRGGGRTGELFF. CDR3 sequence (DNA): TGTGCCAGCAGCCCCCCAAGAGGGGGGGGACGGACCGGGGAGCTGTTTTTT.

CDR3 amino acids: CASSMESTRKKLFF. The CDR3 DNA is TGTGCCAGTAGTATGGAATCTACCCGGAAAAAACTGTTTTTT. The chain recombines TRBV19 with TRBJ1-4; no reliable D call. Germline V gives CDR1 LNHDA, CDR2 SQIVND (reference sequence). The V gene lost 3 bases and the J gene lost 9 bases, with 14 bases spanning the gap. The CDR3 loop spans 14 amino acids.

The chain carries TRBV5-6 and TRBJ2-5; TRBD2 matches 7 bases. The CDR3 extends over 15 amino acids. Trimming removed 4 bases from V and 0 bases from J; junction bases left unmatched: 6. CDR1 SGHDT and CDR2 YYEEEE come from the germline V gene. CDR3: CASSPWGGYQETQYF. CDR3 bases: TGTGCCAGCAGCCCCTGGGGGGGGTACCAAGAGACCCAGTACTTC.

The V call is TRBV6-5, the J call TRBJ1-3, with TRBD1 as a possible D gene (5 bases). This CDR3 has 16 residues. The germline V and J ends were trimmed by 2 bases and 5 bases, with 16 bases remaining between them. In germline, CDR1 is MNHEY, CDR2 SVGAGI. The CDR3 sequence: CASSYGAPGLRNTIYF. DNA of the CDR3: TGTGCCAGCAGTTACGGGGCCCCCGGTTTACGAAACACCATATATTTT.

The chain combines TRBV5-1 with TRBJ2-5, with D tentatively TRBD2 (6 bases). This CDR3 spans 14 amino acids. CDR1 is SGHRS, CDR2 YFSETQ, per germline. Trimming cost V 2 bases and J 2 bases, with 10 bases left between them. CDR3 in DNA: TGCGCCAGCAGCTTACTAGGAGGGCAAGAGACCCAGTACTTC. It translates to CASSLLGGQETQYF.

This clone was detected once. The chain combines TRBV7-6 with TRBJ2-2; no definite D call. Germline CDR1 reads SGHVS; CDR2 reads FNYEAQ. V was pared by 1 base and J by 6 bases, with 15 bases between. This CDR3 contains 16 residues. DNA of the CDR3: TGTGCCAGCAGCTTAGGGAGAGCGCGAGAGGCCGGGGAGCTGTTTTTT. Translation: CASSLGRAREAGELFF. The variable domain in full, completed from reference TRBV7-6 and TRBJ2-2, reads GAGVSQSPRYKVTKRGQDVALRCDPISGHVSLYWYRQALGQGPEFLTYFNYEAQQDKSGLPNDRFSAERPEGSISTLTIQRTEQRDSAMYRCASSLGRAREAGELFFGEGSRLTVL.

This clone was seen just once. The chain carries TRBV12-5 and TRBJ2-3, with 7 bases identical to TRBD1. The CDR3 spans 17 residues. The germline CDR1 and CDR2 sequences are LGHNT and FRNRAP. With V trimmed by 0 bases and J by 4 bases, 10 bases remained unmatched. This CDR3 reads CASGLVLADRAPDTQYF. The CDR3 nucleotides read TGTGCTAGTGGTTTGGTACTCGCCGACAGGGCCCCAGATACGCAGTATTTT.

V and J are TRBV11-2 and TRBJ2-5; D not resolved. The CDR3 length is 15 residues. Trimming pared 6 bases from V and 2 bases from J, leaving 16 bases between. Germline V gives CDR1 SGHAT, CDR2 FQNNGV. The CDR3 protein is CASSFRAENQETQYF. The CDR3 nucleotides read TGTGCCAGCAGTTTTAGGGCAGAGAATCAAGAGACCCAGTACTTC. Full variable domain (missing parts from reference TRBV11-2 and TRBJ2-5): EAGVAQSPRYKIIEKRQSVAFWCNPISGHATLYWYQQILGQGPKLLIQFQNNGVVDDSQLPKDRFSAERLKGVDSTLKIQPAKLEDSAVYLCASSFRAENQETQYFGPGTRLLVL.

This rearrangement joins TRBV7-9 to TRBJ2-2; D not resolved. V was cut by 2 bases and J by 6 bases, with 7 bases left in between. The CDR3 has 13 residues. Germline CDR1 and CDR2: SEHNR and FQNEAQ (reference sequence). This chain's CDR3 is CASSLRWAGELFF. CDR3 DNA sequence: TGTGCCAGCAGCTTACGGTGGGCCGGGGAGCTGTTTTTT.

The chain is built from TRBV18 and TRBJ2-3; D not resolved. The CDR3 runs to 12 residues. V was pared by 2 bases and J by 2 bases, with 2 bases between. Germline CDR1 KGHSH, CDR2 LQKENI. DNA for the CDR3: TGTGCCAGCTCACCAATCACAGATACGCAGTATTTT. It translates to CASSPITDTQYF.